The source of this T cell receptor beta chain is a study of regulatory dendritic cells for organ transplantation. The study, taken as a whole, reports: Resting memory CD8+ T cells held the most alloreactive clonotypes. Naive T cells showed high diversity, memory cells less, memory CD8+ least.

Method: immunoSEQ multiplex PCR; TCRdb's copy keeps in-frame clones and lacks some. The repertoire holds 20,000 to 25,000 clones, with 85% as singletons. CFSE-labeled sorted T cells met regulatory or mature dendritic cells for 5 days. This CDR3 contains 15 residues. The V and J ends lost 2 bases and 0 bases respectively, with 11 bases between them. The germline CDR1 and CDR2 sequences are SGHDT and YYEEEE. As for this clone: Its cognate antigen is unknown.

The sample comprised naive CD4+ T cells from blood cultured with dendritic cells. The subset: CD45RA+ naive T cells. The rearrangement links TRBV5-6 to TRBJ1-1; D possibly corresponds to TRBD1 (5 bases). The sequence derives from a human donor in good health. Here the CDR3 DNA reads TGTGCCAGCAGCTTAAGACAGAGTTTGAACACTGAAGCTTTCTTT. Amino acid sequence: CASSLRQSLNTEAFF.